Listed here are 20 T cell receptor beta chains from one sample, sequenced in a study of T cell responses to AZD1222 COVID-19 vaccine. Assay used: immunoSEQ multiplex PCR; TCRdb lists only in-frame clones, some missing. The data contain 80,000 to 130,000 clones, 85% to 90% of them seen just once; the ten biggest clones take up about a sixth. Sample: peripheral blood, taken on day 0 of AZD1222 vaccination. These receptors were taken from an adult in good health.

This chain joins TRBV6-5 and TRBJ2-5, with D possibly being TRBD2 (6 bases). V dropped 4 bases and J dropped 7 bases, with 10 bases sitting between them. Germline V CDR1 and CDR2: MNHEY, SVGAGI. The CDR3 loop spans 12 amino acids. The CDR3 loop reads CASSSPRGTQYF. CDR3 DNA sequence: TGTGCCAGCAGTTCCCCGCGGGGGACCCAGTACTTC.

This clone was seen a single time. The chain has TRBV11-2 and TRBJ1-3; D ambiguous. The CDR3 is made up of 17 amino acids. Looked up from germline, CDR1 is SGHAT and CDR2 is FQNNGV. V was shortened by 2 bases and J by 0 bases, with 14 bases between the two germline ends. In nucleotides, the CDR3 is TGTGCCAGCAGCTTATCCCCCAGGTTCTCCTCTGGAAACACCATATATTTT. Translation: CASSLSPRFSSGNTIYF. The whole variable domain, remainder taken from reference TRBV11-2 and TRBJ1-3, is EAGVAQSPRYKIIEKRQSVAFWCNPISGHATLYWYQQILGQGPKLLIQFQNNGVVDDSQLPKDRFSAERLKGVDSTLKIQPAKLEDSAVYLCASSLSPRFSSGNTIYFGEGSWLTVV.

The CDR3 reads CSVVRGTGTYEQYF. In DNA, the CDR3 is TGCAGCGTCGTGAGGGGGACAGGTACCTACGAGCAGTACTTC. The J gene is TRBJ2-7, the V gene TRBV29-1; 8 nucleotides align to TRBD1. Germline V gene sequence: CDR1 SQVTM, CDR2 ANQGSEA. V shed 6 bases and J 2 bases; nucleotides not matched to a gene: 9. The CDR3 loop spans 14 amino acids.

This clone showed up just once. The chain has TRBV25-1 and TRBJ1-2; TRBD1 might be the D (6 bases). The CDR3 contains 13 residues. Trimming took off 0 bases at V and 7 bases at J, with 9 bases between the two ends. Germline V lookup: CDR1 MGHDK, CDR2 SYGVNS. The CDR3 is CASSEYTGIGYTF. Here the CDR3 DNA reads TGTGCCAGCAGTGAATATACAGGGATTGGCTACACCTTC.

The chain is built from TRBV7-6 and TRBJ2-3; TRBD2 aligns across 15 bases. CDR3 length equals 21 residues. The junction had 17 bases not matched to a gene; V was cut back by 5 bases and J by 2 bases. Germline V gives CDR1 SGHVS, CDR2 FNYEAQ. Here the CDR3 reads CASSPNVGGLAGGRNTDTQYF. The DNA for the CDR3 is TGTGCCAGCAGCCCCAATGTGGGTGGACTAGCGGGAGGGCGGAACACAGATACGCAGTATTTT.

The V call is TRBV4-1, the J call TRBJ1-2; D is possibly TRBD1 (6 bases). CDR3 length: 16 residues. V gave up 3 bases and J gave up 9 bases, with 23 bases separating them. Germline V gives CDR1 MGHRA, CDR2 YSYEKL. CDR3 nucleotide sequence: TGCGCCAGCAGCCATGATACCGGACGGAGGGGGAAGAGCTACACCTTC. Amino acid sequence: CASSHDTGRRGKSYTF.

This clone was detected only once. This chain connects TRBV18 to TRBJ2-2, with 9 bases lining up with TRBD1. V trimming: 3 bases; J trimming: 3 bases; junction bases outside the gene matches: 5. Germline V gene lookup returns CDR1 KGHSH and CDR2 LQKENI. The CDR3 runs to 16 residues. The CDR3 region has the DNA TGTGCCAGCTCACCCCCGGGACAGGGCCACACCGGGGAGCTGTTTTTT. Translating gives CASSPPGQGHTGELFF. Full variable domain (remainder filled in from reference TRBV18 and TRBJ2-2): NAGVMQNPRHLVRRRGQEARLRCSPMKGHSHVYWYRQLPEEGLKFMVYLQKENIIDESGMPKERFSAEFPKEGPSILRIQQVVRGDSAAYFCASSPPGQGHTGELFFGEGSRLTVL.

This chain connects TRBV2 to TRBJ2-2; unclear D gene. This CDR3 region has 14 residues. The germline gives CDR1 SNHLY, CDR2 FYNNEI. Trimming stripped 8 bases from V and 0 bases from J, with 10 bases between. Here the CDR3 reads CASSAATNTGELFF. The CDR3 bases are TGTGCCAGCTCTGCGGCAACGAACACCGGGGAGCTGTTTTTT.

The table lists this clone with a count of one. The rearrangement joins TRBV5-4 to TRBJ2-7, with 10 bases matching TRBD1. V dropped 4 bases and J dropped 3; count of bases not matched to a gene: 10. The germline CDR1 and CDR2 sequences are SGHNT and YYREEE (reference sequence). This CDR3 has 16 amino acids. The CDR3 loop is CASSPGVDRGNYEQYF. The CDR3 nucleotides are TGTGCCAGCAGCCCGGGGGTGGACAGGGGGAACTACGAGCAGTACTTC.

The chain combines TRBV7-2 with TRBJ1-6; the D gene is possibly TRBD1 (6 bases). CDR3 length equals 15 residues. CDR1 is SGHTA and CDR2 is FQGNSA in the germline V gene. Trimming left V 4 bases short and J 9 bases short, with 16 bases between. Written as DNA, the CDR3 is TGTGCCAGCAGCTATGTAGGAGGGGGAGGTTCACCCCTCCACTTT. It specifies CASSYVGGGGSPLHF.

The J gene is TRBJ2-1, the V gene TRBV24-1; perhaps TRBD1 as D (7 bases). CDR3 size: 13 residues. Between the trimmed V and J ends, which lost 7 bases and 5 bases, there was a span of 11 bases. Looked up from germline, CDR1 is KGHDR and CDR2 is SFDVKD. The CDR3 loop reads CATRRGQNNEQFF. As DNA, the CDR3 is TGTGCCACCAGGCGGGGACAGAACAATGAGCAGTTCTTC.

The genes are TRBV24-1 and TRBJ2-1; D may be TRBD2 (6 bases). Trimming shortened V by 6 bases and J by 7 bases, and 15 bases separated the two germline ends. The CDR3 spans 14 residues. Germline V gives CDR1 KGHDR, CDR2 SFDVKD. CDR3 DNA: TGTGCCACCAGTAGGAGGGAGCTTTATAATGAGCAGTTCTTC. Translating gives CATSRRELYNEQFF.

This clone was seen only once. The chain couples TRBV10-3 to TRBJ1-2, with a possible D match to TRBD1 (6 bases). There are 15 residues in the CDR3. The V gene's germline CDR1 is ENHRY and CDR2 SYGVKD. Deletions cut 10 bases from V and 3 bases from J, with 21 bases between. The CDR3 nucleotides read TGTGCCACCCTCCCGGGAGGGGGGAGTCACTATGGCTACACCTTC. Amino acids: CATLPGGGSHYGYTF.

The rearrangement links TRBV15 to TRBJ2-1; 9 bases are a match to TRBD1. The germline CDR1 and CDR2 sequences are LNHNV and YYDKDF (reference sequence). V trimming: 3 bases; J trimming: 9 bases; junction bases outside the gene matches: 9. The CDR3 loop spans 15 amino acids. This CDR3 reads CATSSFPGTGTEQFF. The DNA for the CDR3 is TGTGCCACCAGCAGTTTTCCCGGGACAGGGACTGAGCAGTTCTTC.

This chain joins TRBV11-3 and TRBJ2-5, with 10 bases matching TRBD2. V lost 4 bases, J lost 4 bases, and 9 bases stayed unmatched. CDR1 and CDR2 from the germline V gene are SGHNT and YENEEA. The CDR3 contains 16 residues. The DNA for the CDR3 is TGTGCCAGCAGCTGGGGTAGCGGGGGGCCCACAGAGACCCAGTACTTC. Residues: CASSWGSGGPTETQYF.

This clone was found once. The V call is TRBV12-5, the J call TRBJ1-5; no reliable D call. Germline V gene data show CDR1 as LGHNT and CDR2 as FRNRAP. The CDR3 covers 16 residues. Trimming removed 0 bases from V and 0 bases from J, with 9 bases in between. DNA of the CDR3: TGTGCTAGTGGTTTGGTAGTTTCTGATAGCAATCAGCCCCAGCATTTT. Translation: CASGLVVSDSNQPQHF. The variable domain in full, with the rest retrieved from reference TRBV12-5 and TRBJ1-5, is DARVTQTPRHKVTEMGQEVTMRCQPILGHNTVFWYRQTMMQGLELLAYFRNRAPLDDSGMPKDRFSAEMPDATLATLKIQPSEPRDSAVYFCASGLVVSDSNQPQHFGDGTRLSIL.

The chain has TRBV18 and TRBJ1-3, with D maybe TRBD1 (5 bases). V lost 3 bases, J lost 5 bases, and 17 bases lay in between. Germline CDR1 reads KGHSH; CDR2 reads LQKENI. The CDR3 length is 16 residues. DNA for the CDR3: TGTGCCAGCTCACCCGAGGGACCGCTGTCGAGAAACACCATATATTTT. It translates to CASSPEGPLSRNTIYF.

On this clone: Other DNA sequences in the same sample also yield this CDR3. The CDR3 DNA is TGTGCCAGCAGTTCCGGACAGGGTGCGGGTGGCTACACCTTC. Its protein product is CASSSGQGAGGYTF. This chain connects TRBV28 to TRBJ1-2; 8 positions agree with TRBD1. The germline V gene has CDR1 MDHEN and CDR2 SYDVKM. The CDR3 spans 14 residues. V lost 4 bases, J lost 7 bases, and 8 bases stayed unmatched.

The rearrangement joins TRBV11-2 to TRBJ1-2; 8 bases align to TRBD1. The CDR3 loop spans 17 amino acids. Germline loops: CDR1 SGHAT, CDR2 FQNNGV. V lost 1 base to trimming and J lost 2 bases; unmatched junction nucleotides: 9. The DNA of the CDR3 is TGTGCCAGCAGCTTAGTCGGCAGGGGGCGAAGAAACTATGGCTACACCTTC. Translation: CASSLVGRGRRNYGYTF.

J is TRBJ1-6 and V is TRBV7-9; 7 positions match TRBD1. The germline V gene has CDR1 SEHNR and CDR2 FQNEAQ (reference sequence). With 4 bases clipped from V and 5 bases from J, the junction kept 5 bases outside the gene matches. CDR3 length: 15 amino acids. The CDR3 bases are TGTGCCAGCAGCTGGTCCGGGACAGATAATTCACCCCTCCACTTT. Residues: CASSWSGTDNSPLHF.